This T cell receptor beta chain was sequenced during a study of cytomegalovirus exposure and HLA in healthy donors. The CDR3 sequence is 15 residues long. Germline CDR1 reads MNHNY; CDR2 reads SVGAGI (reference sequence). V lost 2 bases to trimming and J lost 1 base, with 9 bases between them. The PCR ran on 60 Vbeta and 13 Jbeta primers. This table comes from immunoSEQ multiplex PCR, and its TCRdb copy is limited to in-frame clones, with some not included. Here the sample spans fewer than 250,000 clones, approximately 80% being singletons. The V call is TRBV6-6, the J call TRBJ2-1; no clear D. The receptor's source is a boy aged 2 to 10 in good health and CMV-seronegative. The sequenced sample was PBMCs. CDR3 amino acids: CASSYGDPSYNEQFF. In DNA form, the CDR3 reads TGTGCCAGCAGTTACGGAGATCCTTCCTACAATGAGCAGTTCTTC.